This T cell receptor beta chain comes out of a study of memory CD8 T cells in hepatitis C reinfection. The overall study: A couple of donors resolved primary infection, then developed chronic reinfection.

The time point here: late/post reinfection, 12 to 24 weeks after detection. The sorted cells went straight to TCR sequencing with no prior in vitro expansion. Total naive CD8 T cells were sorted as viable CD3+ CD8+ CD45RO- cells from two donors. Assay used: immunoSEQ multiplex PCR; TCRdb lists only in-frame clones, some missing. This sample has about 46,000 clones, with roughly 87% found just once. V was pared by 5 bases and J by 0 bases, with 8 bases of the junction left unmatched. The CDR3 extends over 16 amino acids. Germline values: CDR1 MNHEY, CDR2 SMNVEV (reference sequence). V and J are TRBV27 and TRBJ1-1; 8 bases fit TRBD1. Sequenced sample: naive CD8+ T cells sorted from blood. This receptor was taken from a man younger than 35 with hepatitis C virus infection. CDR3 DNA: TGTGCCAGCAGTCCCCAGGGGGCCGGAATGAACACTGAAGCTTTCTTT. Protein sequence: CASSPQGAGMNTEAFF.